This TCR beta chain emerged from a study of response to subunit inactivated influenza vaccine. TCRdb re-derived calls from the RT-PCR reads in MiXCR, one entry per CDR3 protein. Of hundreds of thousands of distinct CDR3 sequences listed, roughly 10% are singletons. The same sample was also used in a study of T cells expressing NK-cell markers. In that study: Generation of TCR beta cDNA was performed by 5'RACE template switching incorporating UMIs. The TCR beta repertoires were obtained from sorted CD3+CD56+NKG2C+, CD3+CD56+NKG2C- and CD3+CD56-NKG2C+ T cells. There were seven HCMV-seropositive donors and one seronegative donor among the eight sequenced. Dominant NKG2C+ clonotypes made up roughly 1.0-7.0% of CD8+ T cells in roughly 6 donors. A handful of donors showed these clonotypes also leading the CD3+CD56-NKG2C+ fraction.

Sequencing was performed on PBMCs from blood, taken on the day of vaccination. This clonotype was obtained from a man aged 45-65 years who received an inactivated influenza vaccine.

The CDR3 DNA sequence: TGTGCCAGCCAACCCTTGGCGGGGTACCAAGAGACCCAGTACTTC. Translation gives CASQPLAGYQETQYF. V and J are TRBV6-1 and TRBJ2-5; weak D call: TRBD2 (6 bases). CDR1 MNHNS and CDR2 SASEGT come from the germline V gene. The CDR3 loop spans 15 amino acids. V was pared by 8 bases and J by 0 bases, with 16 bases between.